Listed here are 13 T cell receptor beta chains from one sample, sequenced in a study of long-term antiretroviral therapy in people with HIV. Researchers ran immunoSEQ v3.0 at survey level. Clones were sequenced by immunoSEQ multiplex PCR, and TCRdb holds only the in-frame ones, with some missing. This sample has about 22,000 clones; roughly 85% occur once, and the top ten carry roughly 10%. Sequencing used unsorted PBMCs, obtained 4.1 years after starting antiretroviral therapy. The receptors here all came from a woman in her thirties or forties with HIV.

V gene TRBV10-1 combines with J gene TRBJ2-7; D may be TRBD2 (6 bases). The ends were cut back, 5 bases at V and 4 bases at J, with 12 bases in the middle. CDR1 is WNHNN and CDR2 is SYGVQD in the germline V gene (reference sequence). CDR3 length: 13 residues. The CDR3 nucleotides are TGCGCCAGCAGTCAAGCGGGTGGTTACGAGCAGTACTTC. It translates to CASSQAGGYEQYF.

The chain recombines TRBV27 with TRBJ1-2; 7 positions agree with TRBD1. The trim removed 4 bases at V and 3 bases at J, leaving 2 bases unmatched. CDR3 length equals 13 residues. Germline CDR1 reads MNHEY; CDR2 reads SMNVEV (reference sequence). The CDR3 sequence is CASSSGTDYGYTF. The CDR3 nucleotides read TGTGCCAGCAGTTCCGGGACAGACTATGGCTACACCTTC.

This clone was counted a few times. In nucleotides, the CDR3 is TGTGCCTGGAGTACACTTAGGGGCACCTTC. Residues: CAWSTLRGTF. This sequence joins TRBV30 and TRBJ1-2; D may be TRBD1 (5 bases). Germline V lookup: CDR1 GTSNPN, CDR2 SVGIG (reference sequence). V was clipped by 2 bases and J by 13 bases, with 11 bases between them. This CDR3 spans 10 amino acids.

This rearrangement joins TRBV6-5 to TRBJ2-7, with TRBD2 as a possible D gene (5 bases). The ends were cut back, 2 bases at V and 5 bases at J, with 13 bases in the middle. In germline, CDR1 is MNHEY, CDR2 SVGAGI. The CDR3 has 14 residues. The CDR3 region has the DNA TGTGCCAGCAGTTACGGGTCTGGGCGGGACGAGCAGTACTTC. It translates to CASSYGSGRDEQYF.

The genes are TRBV30 and TRBJ1-1; D remains ambiguous. Between the trimmed V and J ends, which lost 3 bases and 1 base, there was a span of 9 bases. The germline gives CDR1 GTSNPN, CDR2 SVGIG (reference sequence). The CDR3 contains 13 residues. The CDR3, as DNA: TGTGCCTGGAGGGCCGGGCCGAACACTGAAGCTTTCTTT. Protein product: CAWRAGPNTEAFF.

V and J are TRBV29-1 and TRBJ1-5; no clear D. Germline values: CDR1 SQVTM, CDR2 ANQGSEA. V was pared by 4 bases and J by 6 bases, with 13 bases between. This CDR3 region has 13 residues. The CDR3 sequence is CSVGKGEGQPQHF. The CDR3 bases are TGCAGCGTTGGGAAGGGCGAGGGTCAGCCCCAGCATTTT.

Here the CDR3 reads CASRLEYSHYEQYF. In DNA, the CDR3 is TGTGCCAGCAGGCTCGAGTACAGCCACTACGAGCAGTACTTC. V and J are TRBV7-2 and TRBJ2-7; D is ambiguous. CDR1 SGHTA and CDR2 FQGNSA come from the germline V gene. This CDR3 comprises 14 residues. V was clipped by 6 bases and J by 3 bases, with 15 bases between them.

The rearrangement joins TRBV7-8 to TRBJ2-1; tentatively, D is TRBD1 or TRBD2 (5 bases each). The V gene lost 4 bases and the J gene lost 5 bases, with 18 bases spanning the gap. From germline, CDR1 is SGHVS and CDR2 FQNEAQ. The CDR3 loop spans 16 amino acids. The CDR3 sequence is CASSSRWDPIDNEQFF. The CDR3 nucleotides read TGTGCCAGCAGCTCCAGGTGGGACCCAATAGACAATGAGCAGTTCTTC.

This clone has more than one count but fewer than ten. V is TRBV5-1 and J is TRBJ2-2; D gene ambiguous. Germline CDR1 reads SGHRS; CDR2 reads YFSETQ. The CDR3 totals 13 residues. Trimming cost V 2 bases and J 7 bases, with 9 bases left between them. The DNA for the CDR3 is TGCGCCAGCAGCTTCACACTCCGCGGGGAGCTGTTTTTT. This translates into CASSFTLRGELFF.

As concerns this clone: One junction end does not reproduce the germline sequence, and a read error may be involved. The chain links TRBV20-1 to TRBJ1-1, with unresolved D. The CDR3 is made up of 11 amino acids. The germline V gene has CDR1 DFQATT and CDR2 SNEGSKA (reference sequence). The CDR3 loop reads CSAGEGTEAFF. CDR3 DNA: TGCAGTGCTGGAGAGGGCACTGAAGCTTTCTTT.

The genes are TRBV18 and TRBJ1-2, with D uncertain. In germline, CDR1 is KGHSH, CDR2 LQKENI. V lost 3 bases and J 3 bases, leaving 5 bases between the germline ends. This CDR3 is built from 12 residues. The CDR3 nucleotides read TGTGCCAGCTCACCGGGTGACTATGGCTACACCTTC. It yields the protein CASSPGDYGYTF. The full variable domain, in which reference TRBV18 and TRBJ1-2 provide the parts outside the CDR3, is NAGVMQNPRHLVRRRGQEARLRCSPMKGHSHVYWYRQLPEEGLKFMVYLQKENIIDESGMPKERFSAEFPKEGPSILRIQQVVRGDSAAYFCASSPGDYGYTFGSGTRLTVV.

This rearrangement joins TRBV6-1 to TRBJ2-1, with 10 positions matching TRBD2. The germline CDR1 and CDR2 sequences are MNHNS and SASEGT. With 4 bases clipped from V and 5 bases from J, the junction kept 8 bases outside the gene matches. The CDR3 has 16 amino acids. CDR3 sequence (DNA): TGTGCCAGCAGTGGCCCCCAGCGGGAGGGCCACAATGAGCAGTTCTTC. Its translation is CASSGPQREGHNEQFF.

The J gene is TRBJ1-5, the V gene TRBV19; D gene ambiguous. V shed 6 bases and J shed 0 bases, with 12 bases lying between them. Germline V lookup: CDR1 LNHDA, CDR2 SQIVND (reference sequence). This CDR3 comprises 15 residues. Here the CDR3 reads CASRIEGYSNQPQHF. CDR3 in DNA: TGTGCCAGTAGGATTGAGGGTTATAGCAATCAGCCCCAGCATTTT.